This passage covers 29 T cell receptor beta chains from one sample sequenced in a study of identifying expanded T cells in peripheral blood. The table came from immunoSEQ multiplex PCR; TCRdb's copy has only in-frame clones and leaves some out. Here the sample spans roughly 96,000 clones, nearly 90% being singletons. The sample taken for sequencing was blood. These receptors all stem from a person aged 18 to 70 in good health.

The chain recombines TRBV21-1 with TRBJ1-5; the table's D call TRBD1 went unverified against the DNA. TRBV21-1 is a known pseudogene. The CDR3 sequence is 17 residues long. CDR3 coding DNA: TGTGCCAGCAGCAAAGCAATTCGTTGGCCTGGCAACCAGCCCCAGCATTTT. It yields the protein CASSKAIRWPGNQPQHF.

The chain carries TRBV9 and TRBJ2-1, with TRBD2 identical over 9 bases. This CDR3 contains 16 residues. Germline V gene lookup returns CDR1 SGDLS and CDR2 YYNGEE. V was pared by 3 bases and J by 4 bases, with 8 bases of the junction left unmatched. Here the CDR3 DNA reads TGTGCCAGCAGCGCCCTTAGCGGGGGAACATACAATGAGCAGTTCTTC. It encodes CASSALSGGTYNEQFF.

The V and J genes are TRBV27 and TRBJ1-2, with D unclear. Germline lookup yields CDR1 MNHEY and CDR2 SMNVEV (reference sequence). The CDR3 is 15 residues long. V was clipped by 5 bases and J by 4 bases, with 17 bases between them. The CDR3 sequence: CASSPREGWGYGYTF. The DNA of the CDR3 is TGTGCCAGCAGTCCCCGGGAGGGTTGGGGCTATGGCTACACCTTC.

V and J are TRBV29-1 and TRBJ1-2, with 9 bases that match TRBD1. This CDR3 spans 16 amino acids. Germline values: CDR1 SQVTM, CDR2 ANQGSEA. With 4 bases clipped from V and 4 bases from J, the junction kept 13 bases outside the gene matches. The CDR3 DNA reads TGCAGCGTTGCCCTAAATAAAGACAGGGGGTTCTATGGCTACACCTTC. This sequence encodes CSVALNKDRGFYGYTF.

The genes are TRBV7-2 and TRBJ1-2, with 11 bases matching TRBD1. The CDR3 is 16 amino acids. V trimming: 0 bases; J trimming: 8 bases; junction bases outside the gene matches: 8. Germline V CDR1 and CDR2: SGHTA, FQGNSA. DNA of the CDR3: TGTGCCAGCAGCTTAGCGATTGTGGACAGGGGGCACGGCTACACCTTC. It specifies CASSLAIVDRGHGYTF.

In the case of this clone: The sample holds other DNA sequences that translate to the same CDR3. CDR3 loop: CASSVDGYGYTF. The CDR3 DNA follows: TGTGCCAGCAGCGTGGACGGCTATGGCTACACCTTC. The chain recombines TRBV9 with TRBJ1-2; unclear D gene. Deletions cut 2 bases from V and 4 bases from J, with 6 bases between. This CDR3 comprises 12 residues. Per the germline V gene, CDR1 is SGDLS and CDR2 is YYNGEE.

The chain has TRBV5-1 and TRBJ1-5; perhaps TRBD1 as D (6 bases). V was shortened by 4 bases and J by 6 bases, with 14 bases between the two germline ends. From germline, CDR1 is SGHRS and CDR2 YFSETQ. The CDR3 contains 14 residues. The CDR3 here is CASSPTGGGQPQHF. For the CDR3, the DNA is TGCGCCAGCAGCCCGACTGGGGGCGGTCAGCCCCAGCATTTT.

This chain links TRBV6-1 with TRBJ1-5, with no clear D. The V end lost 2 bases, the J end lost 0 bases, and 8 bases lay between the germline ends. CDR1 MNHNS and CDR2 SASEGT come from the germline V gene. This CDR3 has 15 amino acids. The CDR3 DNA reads TGTGCCAGCAGTGAACAACCACTTAGCAATCAGCCCCAGCATTTT. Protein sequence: CASSEQPLSNQPQHF.

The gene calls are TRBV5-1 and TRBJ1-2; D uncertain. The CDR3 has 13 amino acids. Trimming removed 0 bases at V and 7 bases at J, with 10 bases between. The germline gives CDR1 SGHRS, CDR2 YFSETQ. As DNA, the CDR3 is TGCGCCAGCAGCTTGGTGGGGAATTTTGGCTACACCTTC. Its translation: CASSLVGNFGYTF.

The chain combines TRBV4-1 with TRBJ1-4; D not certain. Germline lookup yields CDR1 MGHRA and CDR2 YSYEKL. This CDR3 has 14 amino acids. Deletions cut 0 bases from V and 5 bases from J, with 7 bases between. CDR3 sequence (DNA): TGCGCCAGCAGCCAAGACAGAGTAAATGAAAAACTGTTTTTT. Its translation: CASSQDRVNEKLFF.

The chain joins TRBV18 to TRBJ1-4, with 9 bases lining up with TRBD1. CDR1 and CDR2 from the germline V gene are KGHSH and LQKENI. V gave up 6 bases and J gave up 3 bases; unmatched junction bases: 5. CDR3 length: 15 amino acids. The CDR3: CASSGQGGANEKLFF. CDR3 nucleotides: TGTGCCAGCTCGGGACAGGGCGGCGCTAATGAAAAACTGTTTTTT.

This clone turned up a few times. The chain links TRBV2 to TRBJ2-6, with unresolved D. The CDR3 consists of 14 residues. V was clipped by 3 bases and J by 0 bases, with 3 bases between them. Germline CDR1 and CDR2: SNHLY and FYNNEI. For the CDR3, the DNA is TGTGCCAGCAGTGAGAGCTCTGGGGCCAACGTCCTGACTTTC. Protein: CASSESSGANVLTF.

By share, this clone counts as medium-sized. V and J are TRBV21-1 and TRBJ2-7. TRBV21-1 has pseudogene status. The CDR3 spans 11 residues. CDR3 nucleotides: TGTGCCAGCAGCAAAGACTACGAGCAGTACTTC. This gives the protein CASSKDYEQYF.

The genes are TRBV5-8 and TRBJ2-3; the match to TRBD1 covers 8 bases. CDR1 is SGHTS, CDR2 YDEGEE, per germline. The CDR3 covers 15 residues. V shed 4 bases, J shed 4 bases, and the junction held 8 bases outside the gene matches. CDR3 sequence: CASSPRQGLADTQYF. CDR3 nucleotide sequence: TGTGCCAGCAGCCCGCGACAGGGGTTGGCAGATACGCAGTATTTT.

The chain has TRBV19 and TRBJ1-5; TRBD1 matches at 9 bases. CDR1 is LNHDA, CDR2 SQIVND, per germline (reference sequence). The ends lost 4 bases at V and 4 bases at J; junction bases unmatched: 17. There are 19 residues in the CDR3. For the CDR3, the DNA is TGTGCCAGTAGTAGACCTAAGGCGATGGACAGGGGCCTGAATCAGCCCCAGCATTTT. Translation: CASSRPKAMDRGLNQPQHF.

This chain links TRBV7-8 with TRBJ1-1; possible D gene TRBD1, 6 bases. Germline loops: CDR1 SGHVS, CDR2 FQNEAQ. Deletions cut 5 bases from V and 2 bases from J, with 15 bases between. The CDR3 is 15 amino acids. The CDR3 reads CASSPSTGTNTEAFF. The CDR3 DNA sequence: TGTGCCAGCAGCCCATCTACAGGGACTAACACTGAAGCTTTCTTT.

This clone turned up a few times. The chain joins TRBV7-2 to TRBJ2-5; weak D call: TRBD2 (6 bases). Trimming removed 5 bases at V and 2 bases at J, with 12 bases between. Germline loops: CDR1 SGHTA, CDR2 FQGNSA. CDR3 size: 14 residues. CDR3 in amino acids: CASSLIGTQETQYF. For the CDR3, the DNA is TGTGCCAGCAGCCTGATAGGGACTCAAGAGACCCAGTACTTC.

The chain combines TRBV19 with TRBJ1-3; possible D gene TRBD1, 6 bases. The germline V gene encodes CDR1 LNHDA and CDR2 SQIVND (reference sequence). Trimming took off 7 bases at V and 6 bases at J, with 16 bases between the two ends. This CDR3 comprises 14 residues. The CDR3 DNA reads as TGTGCCAGTAAGGGGGGCGTAGATTCAAACACCATATATTTT. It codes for CASKGGVDSNTIYF.

Written as DNA, the CDR3 is TGTGCCAGCAGTTCGGACAGCTACTATGGCTACACCTTC. Protein sequence: CASSSDSYYGYTF. The rearrangement uses TRBV6-6 and TRBJ1-2; D is possibly TRBD1 (6 bases). This CDR3 region has 13 residues. Germline CDR1 is MNHNY and CDR2 is SVGAGI (reference sequence). With 4 bases removed from V and 3 bases from J, the gap between germline ends came to 9 bases.

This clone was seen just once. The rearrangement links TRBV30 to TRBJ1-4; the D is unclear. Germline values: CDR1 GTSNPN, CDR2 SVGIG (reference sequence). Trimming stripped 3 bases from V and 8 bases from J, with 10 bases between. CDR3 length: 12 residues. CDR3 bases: TGTGCCTGGAGCCTTAACGGGGAAAAACTGTTTTTT. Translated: CAWSLNGEKLFF.

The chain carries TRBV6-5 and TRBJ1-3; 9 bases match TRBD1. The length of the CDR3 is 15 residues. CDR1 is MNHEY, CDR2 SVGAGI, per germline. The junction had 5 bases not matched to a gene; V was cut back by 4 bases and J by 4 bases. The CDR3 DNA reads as TGTGCCAGCAGTTTACAGGGGGCAACAGGAAACACCATATATTTT. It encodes CASSLQGATGNTIYF.

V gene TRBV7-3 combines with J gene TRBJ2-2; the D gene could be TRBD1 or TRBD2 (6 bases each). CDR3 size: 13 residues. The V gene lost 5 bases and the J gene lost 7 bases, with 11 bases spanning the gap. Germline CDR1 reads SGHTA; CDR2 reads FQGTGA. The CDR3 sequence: CASSLGGIGELFF. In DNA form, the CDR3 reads TGTGCCAGCAGCCTGGGGGGCATCGGGGAGCTGTTTTTT.

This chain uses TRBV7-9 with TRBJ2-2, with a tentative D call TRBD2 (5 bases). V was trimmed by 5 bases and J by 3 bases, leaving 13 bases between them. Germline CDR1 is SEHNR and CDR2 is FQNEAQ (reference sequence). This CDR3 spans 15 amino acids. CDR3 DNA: TGTGCCAGCAGCCCCCCGAGGGTTGACACCGGGGAGCTGTTTTTT. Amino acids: CASSPPRVDTGELFF.

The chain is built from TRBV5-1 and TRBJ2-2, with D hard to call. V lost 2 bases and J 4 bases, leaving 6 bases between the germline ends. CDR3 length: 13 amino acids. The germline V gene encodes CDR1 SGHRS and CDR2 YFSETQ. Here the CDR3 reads CASSFLGTGELFF. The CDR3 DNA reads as TGCGCCAGCAGCTTTTTGGGCACCGGGGAGCTGTTTTTT.

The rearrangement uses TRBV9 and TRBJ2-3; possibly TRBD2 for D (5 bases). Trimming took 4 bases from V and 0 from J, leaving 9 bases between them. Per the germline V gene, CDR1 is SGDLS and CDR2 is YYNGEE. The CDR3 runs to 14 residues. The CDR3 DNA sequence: TGTGCCAGCAGCCCCCGGGGTAGCACAGATACGCAGTATTTT. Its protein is CASSPRGSTDTQYF.

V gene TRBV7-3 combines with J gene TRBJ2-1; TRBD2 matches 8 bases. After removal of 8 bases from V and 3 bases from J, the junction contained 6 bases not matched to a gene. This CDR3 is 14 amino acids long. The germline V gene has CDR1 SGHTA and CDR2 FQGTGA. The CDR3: CASSAGAVYNEQFF. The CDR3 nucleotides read TGTGCCAGCTCAGCGGGAGCTGTCTACAATGAGCAGTTCTTC.

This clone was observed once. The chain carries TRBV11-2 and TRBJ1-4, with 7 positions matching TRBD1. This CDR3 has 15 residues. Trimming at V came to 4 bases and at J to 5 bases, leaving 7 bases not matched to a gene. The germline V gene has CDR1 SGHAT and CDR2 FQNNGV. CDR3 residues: CASSSNQGGNEKLFF. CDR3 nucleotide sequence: TGTGCCAGCAGCTCGAACCAGGGGGGAAATGAAAAACTGTTTTTT.

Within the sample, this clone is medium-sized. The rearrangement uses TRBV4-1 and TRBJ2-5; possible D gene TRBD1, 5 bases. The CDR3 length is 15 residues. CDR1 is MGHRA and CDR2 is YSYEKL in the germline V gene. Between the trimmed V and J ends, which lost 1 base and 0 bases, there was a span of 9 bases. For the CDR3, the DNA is TGCGCCAGCAGCCAAGGGGCGACAGACCAAGAGACCCAGTACTTC. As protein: CASSQGATDQETQYF.

The CDR3 DNA is TGTGCCAGCAGCCTCGGGACAGGGGCCTTAAATGAAAAACTGTTTTTT. Translated, it gives CASSLGTGALNEKLFF. The chain recombines TRBV9 with TRBJ1-4; 10 nucleotides line up with TRBD1. CDR1 SGDLS and CDR2 YYNGEE come from the germline V gene. This CDR3 is 16 amino acids long. Trimming took 4 bases from V and 5 from J; bases not matched to a gene: 8.